The 18 T cell receptor beta chains reported below all come from one sample, sequenced in a study of metastatic and nonmetastatic thyroid tumors. MiXCR reprocessed the PCR reads for TCRdb. The table includes 60,000 or so clones, approximately 4% detected once. Ahead of thyroid surgery, no patient had received treatment of any kind. The source material was blood. All receptors come from a female donor with papillary thyroid cancer or a benign thyroid nodule (not recorded which). Some clones in this sample may be carry-over from other donors' samples.

The V gene is TRBV10-3, the J gene TRBJ2-7, with 11 positions matching TRBD2. The J call may be faulty, since TRBJ2-5 better matches the DNA end. The CDR3 totals 17 residues. Germline-derived CDR1 and CDR2 are ENHRY and SYGVKD. CDR3 amino acids: CAISEGGLAGGRETQYF. The DNA of the CDR3 is TGTGCCATCAGTGAAGGAGGGCTAGCGGGGGGCCGAGAGACCCAGTACTTC.

Details on this clone: One end of the junction is discordant with germline, which a read error may explain. The CDR3 DNA reads as TGTGCCAGCAGCTGGGGGGGGAGGAACCAGCCCCAGGATTTT. Its protein product is CASSWGGRNQPQDF. V is TRBV11-2 and J is TRBJ1-5; TRBD1 is a possible D gene (5 bases). Germline CDR1 is SGHAT and CDR2 is FQNNGV. CDR3 length: 14 amino acids. Full variable domain (remainder filled in from reference TRBV11-2 and TRBJ1-5): EAGVAQSPRYKIIEKRQSVAFWCNPISGHATLYWYQQILGQGPKLLIQFQNNGVVDDSQLPKDRFSAERLKGVDSTLKIQPAKLEDSAVYLCASSWGGRNQPQDFGDGTRLSIL.

This clone came up many times. V gene TRBV5-1 combines with J gene TRBJ2-2, with D perhaps matching TRBD1 (6 bases). The CDR3 consists of 16 residues. V lost 3 bases to trimming and J lost 3 bases, with 15 bases between them. Germline V gene data show CDR1 as SGHRS and CDR2 as YFSETQ. CDR3 nucleotides: TGCGCCAGCAGCTCCACAGGGACCGAGGACACCGGGGAGCTGTTTTTT. It specifies CASSSTGTEDTGELFF.

This clone was detected ten times or more. The CDR3 is CASSQSGSDTQYF. CDR3 DNA: TGTGCCAGCAGCCAGTCGGGTTCAGATACGCAGTATTTT. This sequence joins TRBV7-4 and TRBJ2-3, with no clear D. V lost 5 bases, J lost 4 bases, and 10 bases lay in between. The CDR3 loop spans 13 amino acids. Germline values: CDR1 SGHVT, CDR2 SQSDAQ.

The table lists this clone with many counts. The V call is TRBV4-1, the J call TRBJ2-7, with D possibly matching TRBD1 (5 bases). Trimming took 4 bases from V and 1 from J, leaving 11 bases between them. Germline assignment: CDR1 MGHRA and CDR2 YSYEKL. This CDR3 is built from 14 residues. DNA for the CDR3: TGCGCCAGCAGCCCCCTGGGGCAGTCCTACGAGCAGTACTTC. This translates into CASSPLGQSYEQYF.

This clone was observed many times. This rearrangement joins TRBV7-9 to TRBJ2-3; D gene uncertain. V was clipped by 5 bases and J by 1 base, with 10 bases between them. The CDR3 spans 14 residues. CDR1 SEHNR and CDR2 FQNEAQ come from the germline V gene (reference sequence). The CDR3 reads CASSPSWGTDTQYF. CDR3 sequence (DNA): TGTGCCAGCAGCCCCAGCTGGGGCACAGATACGCAGTATTTT.

The chain combines TRBV18 with TRBJ2-5; the D gene could be TRBD1 or TRBD2 (5 bases each). The germline gives CDR1 KGHSH, CDR2 LQKENI. V was shortened by 5 bases and J by 4 bases, with 11 bases between the two germline ends. The CDR3 runs to 13 residues. As DNA, the CDR3 is TGTGCCAGCTCAGGGGACCGCGGAGAGACCCAGTACTTC. Residues: CASSGDRGETQYF.

Only a few counts were recorded for this clone. The chain carries TRBV27 and TRBJ1-5; the D gene is possibly TRBD1 (6 bases). The V gene lost 5 bases and the J gene lost 10 bases, with 18 bases spanning the gap. This CDR3 spans 14 amino acids. In germline, CDR1 is MNHEY, CDR2 SMNVEV (reference sequence). CDR3 loop: CASSLQGGGHPQHF. The CDR3 DNA follows: TGTGCCAGCAGTCTACAGGGCGGGGGTCATCCCCAGCATTTT.

This clone showed up many times. The chain carries TRBV11-2 and TRBJ2-1, with a possible D match to TRBD2 (6 bases). Germline V gene sequence: CDR1 SGHAT, CDR2 FQNNGV. The V end was cut by 4 bases, the J end by 1 base, with 11 bases between. This CDR3 comprises 15 residues. CDR3 DNA sequence: TGTGCCAGCAGCTGGCGGGACGGGTCCTACAATGAGCAGTTCTTC. This sequence encodes CASSWRDGSYNEQFF.

The J gene is TRBJ2-1, the V gene TRBV6-1; 9 bases align to TRBD2. Trimming removed 6 bases from V and 3 bases from J; junction bases left unmatched: 6. This CDR3 is 15 amino acids long. CDR1 MNHNS and CDR2 SASEGT come from the germline V gene. The CDR3: CASSPTSGDYNEQFF. The CDR3, as DNA: TGTGCCAGCAGCCCGACTAGCGGTGACTACAATGAGCAGTTCTTC.

This clone was found many times. The genes are TRBV12-3 or TRBV12-4 and TRBJ1-2; D possibly corresponds to TRBD1 (6 bases). CDR3 length equals 17 residues. V lost 6 bases, J lost 3 bases, and 23 bases lay in between. DNA of the CDR3: TGTGCCAGCAGCCGCGTTAAGAAGGATACAGGGTACTATGGCTACACCTTC. Its translation: CASSRVKKDTGYYGYTF.

This clone was counted ten times or more. This chain links TRBV28 with TRBJ2-5; 8 nucleotides match TRBD2. Germline loops: CDR1 MDHEN, CDR2 SYDVKM. The CDR3 contains 14 residues. J lost 7 bases, V lost 3 bases, and 7 bases had no gene match. The CDR3: CASSFGLGRATQYF. Here the CDR3 DNA reads TGTGCCAGCAGTTTTGGACTCGGGAGGGCGACCCAGTACTTC.

V and J are TRBV2 and TRBJ2-3; 7 bases align to TRBD1. CDR3 size: 14 residues. Germline assignment: CDR1 SNHLY and CDR2 FYNNEI. V lost 7 bases and J lost 2; bases outside the gene matches: 6. The CDR3 nucleotides read TGTGCCAGCAAGGATACAGGGGTCACAGATACGCAGTATTTT. Amino acids: CASKDTGVTDTQYF.

This clone showed up many times. This chain joins TRBV7-3 and TRBJ1-2; possibly TRBD1 for D (6 bases). Germline V lookup: CDR1 SGHTA, CDR2 FQGTGA. The CDR3 runs 15 residues. With 0 bases removed from V and 8 bases from J, the gap between germline ends came to 16 bases. In nucleotides, the CDR3 is TGTGCCAGCAGCTTAACAGGGGAGGACCAGGGGGGCTACACCTTC. Amino acid sequence: CASSLTGEDQGGYTF.

This clone was seen ten or more times. The V call is TRBV6-1, the J call TRBJ1-1, with D tentatively TRBD1 (5 bases). The ends were cut back, 5 bases at V and 0 bases at J, with 10 bases in the middle. The CDR3 has 14 residues. Germline assignment: CDR1 MNHNS and CDR2 SASEGT. CDR3 loop: CASSQGDVNTEAFF. CDR3 sequence (DNA): TGTGCCAGCAGTCAAGGGGATGTGAACACTGAAGCTTTCTTT.

This chain's CDR3 is CAGRGGGWNTGELFF. CDR3 DNA sequence: TGTGCGGGCAGGGGGGGGGGATGGAACACCGGGGAGCTGTTTTTT. The chain is built from TRBV12-3 or TRBV12-4 and TRBJ2-2; possibly TRBD1 or TRBD2 for D (7 bases each). This CDR3 is built from 15 residues.

The chain is built from TRBV6-2 or TRBV6-3 and TRBJ2-1, with TRBD2 matching 9 bases. Germline CDR1 reads MNHEY; CDR2 reads SVGEGT. The CDR3 spans 14 residues. CDR3 in DNA: TGTGCAGCGGGGCGGGAGGGCCTCTACAATGAGCAGTTCTTC. Translated: CAAGREGLYNEQFF.

This clone came up many times. This chain connects TRBV11-1 to TRBJ2-3, with D tentatively TRBD2 (6 bases). The CDR3 has 14 residues. Per germline, CDR1 SGHAT and CDR2 FQDESV (reference sequence). V was clipped by 1 base and J by 10 bases, with 15 bases between them. The CDR3 reads CASSLGAAGRSQYF. The CDR3 DNA sequence: TGTGCCAGCAGCTTAGGGGCGGCGGGAAGGTCGCAGTATTTT.